These 8 T cell receptor beta chains were sequenced from one sample in a study of shared clonotypes between healthy human individuals. Profiled with immunoSEQ multiplex PCR; TCRdb holds only in-frame clones, not every one. Found here are over 2 million clones, 85% to 95% of them singletons; the top ten hold about 0.36%. The sample comprised naive CD4+ T cells from PBMCs. Subset: CD45RA+ positively selected. These receptors all stem from a man aged 18 to 35 in good health. Some clones in this sample may be carry-over from other donors' samples.

The chain is built from TRBV18 and TRBJ1-5; perhaps TRBD1 as D (5 bases). The CDR3 runs to 15 residues. Trimming removed 1 base at V and 7 bases at J, with 14 bases between. Germline V gives CDR1 KGHSH, CDR2 LQKENI. The DNA of the CDR3 is TGTGCCAGCTCACCACGGCCCGACAGTGTCCAGCCCCAGCATTTT. Its protein is CASSPRPDSVQPQHF.

The V and J genes are TRBV28 and TRBJ2-1, with D possibly being TRBD1 (5 bases). The ends were cut back, 3 bases at V and 0 bases at J, with 12 bases in the middle. CDR1 and CDR2 from the germline V gene are MDHEN and SYDVKM. CDR3 length: 16 amino acids. The CDR3 loop reads CASSFGRQSSYNEQFF. The CDR3 DNA reads as TGTGCCAGCAGTTTTGGTAGACAGAGCTCCTACAATGAGCAGTTCTTC.

This clone was observed a single time. The rearrangement joins TRBV5-4 to TRBJ2-1; D call uncertain. The germline gives CDR1 SGHNT, CDR2 YYREEE (reference sequence). The CDR3 is 12 amino acids. V was cut by 0 bases and J by 12 bases, with 10 bases left in between. This CDR3 reads CASSLVGGRQFF. The CDR3 bases are TGTGCCAGCAGCTTGGTGGGCGGTAGGCAGTTCTTC.

This chain connects TRBV5-1 to TRBJ1-2; weak D call: TRBD1 (5 bases). Germline CDR1 and CDR2: SGHRS and YFSETQ. The CDR3 sequence is 14 residues long. The V gene lost 4 bases and the J gene lost 4 bases, with 14 bases spanning the gap. In nucleotides, the CDR3 is TGCGCCAGCAGCCCCCGGGCAGGGAGCTATGGCTACACCTTC. Translated: CASSPRAGSYGYTF.

The chain is built from TRBV7-2 and TRBJ2-1; 8 nucleotides align to TRBD2. Losses at the gene ends were 1 base for V and 7 bases for J; bases not matched to a gene: 9. The CDR3 is 16 residues long. CDR1 SGHTA and CDR2 FQGNSA come from the germline V gene. CDR3 coding DNA: TGTGCCAGCAGCTTAGGGGTCGGGAGGGGCCCTAATGAGCAGTTCTTC. Translating it yields CASSLGVGRGPNEQFF.

This clone was recorded once. The sample has other DNA sequences that encode this CDR3 too. V is TRBV28 and J is TRBJ2-7; D tentatively fits TRBD1 or TRBD2 (5 bases each). Germline V lookup: CDR1 MDHEN, CDR2 SYDVKM. This CDR3 spans 14 amino acids. V was trimmed by 3 bases and J by 0 bases, leaving 9 bases between them. The CDR3 loop is CASSLSGTSYEQYF. The CDR3 bases are TGTGCCAGCAGTTTGTCAGGGACCTCCTACGAGCAGTACTTC. The whole variable domain, filled in from reference TRBV28 and TRBJ2-7, reads DVKVTQSSRYLVKRTGEKVFLECVQDMDHENMFWYRQDPGLGLRLIYFSYDVKMKEKGDIPEGYSVSREKKERFSLILESASTNQTSMYLCASSLSGTSYEQYFGPGTRLTVT.

This chain uses TRBV9 with TRBJ1-4; a possible D gene is TRBD1 (6 bases). V lost 4 bases and J 3 bases, leaving 10 bases between the germline ends. Germline CDR1 and CDR2: SGDLS and YYNGEE. CDR3 length equals 14 residues. CDR3 region: CASSPGAANEKLFF. The CDR3 region has the DNA TGTGCCAGCAGCCCGGGGGCCGCTAATGAAAAACTGTTTTTT.

This chain connects TRBV6-6 to TRBJ1-2, with D tentatively TRBD1 (5 bases). V lost 4 bases and J 4 bases, leaving 16 bases between the germline ends. CDR1 and CDR2 from the germline V gene are MNHNY and SVGAGI (reference sequence). The CDR3 has 15 amino acids. The CDR3 sequence is CASSWSGGSAYGYTF. As DNA, the CDR3 is TGTGCCAGCAGTTGGTCGGGGGGGTCCGCCTATGGCTACACCTTC.